The source of this TCR beta chain is a study of beta chain features in type 1 diabetes. Whole-study findings and limits: For Type 1 diabetes patients, all four CD4+ subsets carried TCRB CDR3s that were moderately but significantly shorter. A pattern of fewer insertions and more deletions at VDJ junctions was seen in type 1 diabetes patients.

After removal of 1 base from V and 0 bases from J, the junction contained 4 bases not matched to a gene. From germline, CDR1 is MNHEY and CDR2 SMNVEV (reference sequence). The CDR3 spans 16 residues. As every portion of the isolated RNA was reverse transcribed, the sequencing read expressed TCRB transcripts. The average read count of naive, central memory and regulatory T cell samples was about 3.57 million. Data came from immunoSEQ multiplex PCR; TCRdb stores just in-frame clones and leaves some out. The data hold 600,000 to 650,000 clones, with about 16% observed a single time. One heparinised blood draw, averaging approximately 120 mL, came from each donor. As regards this clone: Its antigen is still unknown.

The genes are TRBV27 and TRBJ1-1; 8 nucleotides align to TRBD1. The clonotype was recovered from a man aged 18 to 30 in good health. The sequencing sample was made of naive CD4+ T cells from blood. CDR3 sequence: CASSLLGQGMNTEAFF. The CDR3 DNA reads TGTGCCAGCAGTTTATTAGGACAGGGAATGAACACTGAAGCTTTCTTT.